This is a list of T cell receptor beta chains from one sample in a study of molecular identifiers for immune sequencing clone quantification. TCRdb processed the PCR reads anew with MiXCR; each CDR3 protein has one entry. The sample includes roughly 630,000 distinct CDR3 sequences, around 25% of them seen just once. Sequencing was performed on naive CD8+ T cells from blood, with Jurkat cell RNA spiked in. The receptor source for this set is a human donor in good health. Some libraries in this study had Jurkat cell RNA spiked in. Both conserved end residues are part of each CDR3. D genes are given only for firm matches. Size is stated for part of the rows, as once, few or many counts, or as a class when the clone is expanded.

abundance	v_gene	d_gene	j_gene	CDR3aa	CDR3nt
-	TRBV7-9	-	TRBJ1-2	CASSLEGPIKLGGYTF	TGTGCCAGCAGCTTAGAAGGCCCTATTAAACTGGGAGGCTACACCTTC
many	TRBV6-2/TRBV6-3	TRBD2	TRBJ2-1	CASSLPSGGANEQFF	TGTGCCAGCAGTTTACCCAGCGGGGGGGCAAATGAGCAGTTCTTC
-	TRBV19	-	TRBJ2-7	CASSIGSGRSLGEQYF	TGTGCCAGTAGTATTGGGTCAGGAAGATCCCTCGGCGAGCAGTACTTC
few	TRBV3-1	-	TRBJ2-2	CASSQERDLAGELFF	TGTGCCAGCAGCCAAGAGAGGGATCTTGCCGGGGAGCTGTTTTTT
many	TRBV7-2	-	TRBJ1-5	CASSLAVVEVMEPQHF	TGTGCCAGCAGCTTAGCTGTAGTGGAGGTTATGGAGCCCCAGCATTTT
-	TRBV7-8	-	TRBJ2-7	CASSTRVAPCEQYF	TGTGCCAGCAGCACCCGGGTAGCCCCCTGCGAGCAGTACTTC
many	TRBV28	-	TRBJ1-4	CASSLRGLKEKLFF	TGTGCCAGCAGTCTAAGGGGCCTTAAGGAAAAACTGTTTTTT
few	TRBV7-9	-	TRBJ2-7	CASSSPARAYEQYF	TGTGCCAGCAGCTCCCCCGCCAGGGCCTACGAGCAGTACTTC
-	TRBV6-5	-	TRBJ2-1	CASSVGDIYNEQFF	TGTGCCAGCTCTGTCGGGGACATATACAATGAGCAGTTCTTC
many	TRBV4-1	-	TRBJ1-5	CASSPGWSNQPQHF	TGCGCCAGCAGCCCGGGGTGGAGCAATCAGCCCCAGCATTTT
many	TRBV27	-	TRBJ1-1	CASSPSVLGTEAFF	TGTGCCAGCAGTCCCTCGGTTTTGGGCACTGAAGCTTTCTTT
many	TRBV20-1	TRBD2	TRBJ2-3	CSARVLRGGLSTDTQYF	TGCAGTGCTAGAGTCTTGCGGGGGGGTCTAAGCACAGATACGCAGTATTTT
many	TRBV7-9	TRBD1	TRBJ2-7	CASSAGTGFYEQYF	TGTGCCAGCAGTGCCGGGACAGGGTTCTACGAGCAGTACTTC
few	TRBV6-5	TRBD1	TRBJ2-7	CASSYGGDSSYEQYF	TGTGCCAGCAGTTACGGTGGGGACAGCTCCTACGAGCAGTACTTC
-	TRBV2	TRBD1	TRBJ2-7	CASTDWTGGIYEQYF	TGTGCCAGCACCGACTGGACAGGGGGCATCTACGAGCAGTACTTC
-	TRBV18	-	TRBJ1-4	CASSPQGVDEKLFF	TGTGCCAGCTCACCACAAGGGGTGGACGAAAAACTGTTTTTT
few	TRBV20-1	TRBD2	TRBJ2-3	CSARPTSGSFAGVDTQYF	TGCAGTGCTAGACCGACTAGCGGGAGTTTTGCAGGGGTAGATACGCAGTATTTT
-	TRBV7-9	-	TRBJ2-7	CASSLKDRSYYEQYF	TGTGCCAGCAGCCTCAAAGACAGGAGCTACTACGAGCAGTACTTC
many	TRBV4-3	-	TRBJ2-7	CASSQGTNYEQYF	TGCGCCAGCAGCCAAGGGACTAACTACGAGCAGTACTTC
-	TRBV7-2	TRBD2	TRBJ2-7	CASSSGTSGGSYEQYF	TGTGCCAGCAGCTCCGGGACTAGCGGGGGATCCTACGAGCAGTACTTC
many	TRBV20-1	-	TRBJ2-4	CSARDPGGTKNIQYF	TGCAGTGCTAGAGATCCGGGGGGCACCAAAAACATTCAGTACTTC
few	TRBV5-6	TRBD2	TRBJ2-5	CASSLMTSRLIQYF	TGTGCCAGCAGCTTGATGACTAGCCGGTTGATCCAGTACTTC
many	TRBV19	-	TRBJ2-2	CASSMWVGPGELFF	TGTGCCAGTAGTATGTGGGTTGGACCCGGGGAGCTGTTTTTT
many	TRBV18	-	TRBJ2-7	CASSPRDKYYEQYF	TGTGCCAGCTCACCAAGGGACAAGTACTACGAGCAGTACTTC
many	TRBV7-2	TRBD2	TRBJ2-3	CASSWASGPDTQYF	TGTGCCAGCAGCTGGGCTAGCGGCCCAGATACGCAGTATTTT
few	TRBV4-1	-	TRBJ2-5	CASSQDLNQETQYF	TGCGCCAGCAGCCAAGATCTTAACCAAGAGACCCAGTACTTC
many	TRBV6-2/TRBV6-3	-	TRBJ2-5	CASSQRDYQETQYF	TGTGCCAGCAGTCAACGGGACTACCAAGAGACCCAGTACTTC
few	TRBV7-2	-	TRBJ2-2	CASSLELATDYPGELFF	TGTGCCAGCAGCTTAGAATTGGCGACAGATTACCCCGGGGAGCTGTTTTTT
many	TRBV7-2	-	TRBJ2-7	CASSYAVGVYEQYF	TGTGCCAGCAGCTACGCCGTGGGGGTCTACGAGCAGTACTTC
many	TRBV7-6	-	TRBJ2-1	CASSTLSGTAVYEQFF	TGTGCCAGCAGCACCCTATCCGGGACTGCCGTATATGAGCAGTTCTTC
-	TRBV20-1	-	TRBJ2-7	CSARSSDSSSYEQYF	TGCAGTGCTAGATCATCAGACTCGAGCTCCTACGAGCAGTACTTC
-	TRBV5-1	TRBD1	TRBJ1-1	CASSSLWTGMNTEAFF	TGCGCCAGCAGCTCCCTCTGGACAGGGATGAACACTGAAGCTTTCTTT
-	TRBV19	-	TRBJ2-1	CASSIVALINEQFF	TGTGCCAGTAGTATAGTTGCACTAATCAATGAGCAGTTCTTC
-	TRBV5-6	TRBD1	TRBJ2-2	CASSLGTGVTGELFF	TGTGCCAGCAGCTTGGGGACAGGAGTCACCGGGGAGCTGTTTTTT
few	TRBV19	-	TRBJ1-4	CASNPTTSNEKLFF	TGTGCCAGTAACCCGACAACTTCTAATGAAAAACTGTTTTTT
many	TRBV19	TRBD2	TRBJ2-3	CASMELIAGASTDTQYF	TGTGCCAGTATGGAGCTTATAGCGGGGGCAAGCACAGATACGCAGTATTTT
-	TRBV5-6	-	TRBJ1-2	CASSLAPNYGYTF	TGTGCCAGCAGCTTGGCTCCTAACTATGGCTACACCTTC
few	TRBV4-3	TRBD2	TRBJ2-3	CASSQSLAGDTDTQYF	TGCGCCAGCAGCCAATCCCTAGCGGGGGACACAGATACGCAGTATTTT
many	TRBV7-2	-	TRBJ2-1	CASSLASATLVEQFF	TGTGCCAGCAGCTTAGCGTCTGCTACTCTCGTGGAGCAGTTCTTC
-	TRBV28	-	TRBJ1-5	CASSFRGGDQPQHF	TGTGCCAGCAGTTTTCGAGGGGGTGATCAGCCCCAGCATTTT
many	TRBV20-1	-	TRBJ2-3	CSARDLRGSVTDTQYF	TGCAGTGCTAGAGATCTTCGGGGGTCGGTTACAGATACGCAGTATTTT
many	TRBV7-9	-	TRBJ1-1	CASSHPTKPDYMNTEAFF	TGTGCCAGCAGCCACCCTACCAAGCCGGACTACATGAACACTGAAGCTTTCTTT
-	TRBV27	-	TRBJ2-7	CASSYAPTVFEQYF	TGTGCCAGCAGTTATGCACCGACCGTTTTCGAGCAGTACTTC
few	TRBV11-2	-	TRBJ1-2	CASSSLLGADGYTF	TGTGCCAGCAGCTCCCTCTTGGGGGCTGATGGCTACACCTTC
many	TRBV7-9	-	TRBJ2-5	CASRSSGPGETQYF	TGTGCCAGCAGGTCCTCGGGACCCGGCGAGACCCAGTACTTC
-	TRBV3-1	TRBD1	TRBJ1-6	CASSHAGTGGVSPLHF	TGTGCCAGCAGCCATGCCGGGACAGGGGGTGTATCACCCCTCCACTTT
-	TRBV11-2	TRBD2	TRBJ2-5	CASSEGLAGAGAQETQYF	TGTGCCAGCAGCGAGGGACTAGCGGGAGCCGGGGCCCAAGAGACCCAGTACTTC
few	TRBV30	-	TRBJ1-1	CAWTAMNTEAFF	TGTGCCTGGACAGCTATGAACACTGAAGCTTTCTTT
-	TRBV6-1	TRBD2	TRBJ2-7	CASSEFGLVYEQYF	TGTGCCAGCAGTGAATTTGGACTAGTCTACGAGCAGTACTTC
many	TRBV19	-	TRBJ1-1	CASSPPGQLNTEAFF	TGTGCCAGTAGCCCCCCGGGACAACTGAACACTGAAGCTTTCTTT
-	TRBV15	-	TRBJ2-7	CATSREGDGNEQYF	TGTGCCACCAGCAGAGAGGGGGACGGGAACGAGCAGTACTTC
-	TRBV11-2	-	TRBJ2-4	CASSLRDQVAENIQYF	TGTGCCAGCAGCTTACGAGACCAAGTGGCCGAAAACATTCAGTACTTC
many	TRBV7-9	-	TRBJ1-6	CASTGTNFSPLHF	TGTGCCAGTACCGGGACAAACTTTTCACCCCTCCACTTT
-	TRBV5-1	TRBD1	TRBJ1-1	CASSLETGTNTEAFF	TGCGCCAGCAGCTTGGAGACAGGGACAAACACTGAAGCTTTCTTT
-	TRBV20-1	TRBD2	TRBJ2-3	CSARDVGLAGGPLPDTQYF	TGCAGTGCTAGAGATGTTGGGCTAGCGGGCGGCCCTCTGCCAGATACGCAGTATTTT
few	TRBV20-1	TRBD2	TRBJ2-1	CSAEREVVLWDEQFF	TGCAGTGCTGAGCGGGAGGTTGTTCTTTGGGACGAGCAGTTCTTC
many	TRBV6-5	TRBD1	TRBJ1-1	CASIKTGGRTEAFF	TGTGCCAGCATTAAAACAGGGGGCAGGACTGAAGCTTTCTTT
few	TRBV6-5	-	TRBJ1-6	CASSYYIPPGSYNSPLHF	TGTGCCAGCAGTTACTATATCCCCCCAGGCTCCTATAATTCACCCCTCCACTTT